This entry concerns a single T cell receptor (beta chain). Its antigen remains unknown. This sample is drawn from a study of T cell responses to AZD1222 COVID-19 vaccine. V was clipped by 4 bases and J by 4 bases, with 9 bases between them. This CDR3 has 14 residues. Germline V gene sequence: CDR1 SGHKS, CDR2 YYEKEE (reference sequence). Study-level results: Clonal diversity may have been underestimated in mostly white British donors.

The data were produced by immunoSEQ multiplex PCR, yet TCRdb's version contains in-frame clones alone and is incomplete. Among more than 70,000 clones, 86% were seen once, and the ten largest hold approximately 7.9%. The material sequenced was peripheral blood, taken on day 0 of AZD1222 vaccination. This receptor was identified in an adult in good health. The V call is TRBV5-5, the J call TRBJ1-6; maybe TRBD1 (5 bases). CDR3 amino acids: CASSRDSYNSPLHF. The CDR3 DNA sequence: TGTGCCAGCAGCCGGGACTCTTATAATTCACCCCTCCACTTT.